These 20 T cell receptor beta chains were all obtained from the same sample, sequenced in a study of molecular identifiers for immune sequencing clone quantification. Each CDR3 protein gets one entry after TCRdb re-called the PCR reads with MiXCR. The data hold approximately 90,000 distinct CDR3 sequences, with about 21% observed a single time. Sequencing input: naive CD8+ T cells from blood, with Jurkat cell RNA spiked in. This sample's subset: FACS-sorted CD8+CD4-CCR7+CD45RA+ naive T cells. The source of these receptors is a human donor in good health. Some libraries in this study had Jurkat cell RNA spiked in.

The chain links TRBV4-1 to TRBJ2-7; perhaps TRBD1 as D (6 bases). The CDR3 is 15 residues long. V lost 4 bases and J 1 base, leaving 14 bases between the germline ends. The germline CDR1 and CDR2 sequences are MGHRA and YSYEKL. In DNA, the CDR3 is TGCGCCAGCAGCCCAATACAAGGGGGATCCTACGAGCAGTACTTC. Translating gives CASSPIQGGSYEQYF.

On this clonotype itself: A much larger clone lies one base from this, so it may be a read error. The chain uses TRBV4-2 and TRBJ2-7, with unresolved D. This CDR3 spans 16 amino acids. The germline V and J ends were trimmed by 0 bases and 4 bases, with 16 bases remaining between them. Germline V lookup: CDR1 LGHNA, CDR2 YNFKEQ. In nucleotides, the CDR3 is TGTGCCAGCAGCCAAGATCTTGAGGCACGGGTGTACGAGCAGTACTTC. Encoded protein: CASSQDLEARVYEQYF.

This clonotype showed up many times. The DNA of the CDR3 is TGCAGTGCTCCCGGGACCGATATCTACGAGCAGTACTTC. Translating it yields CSAPGTDIYEQYF. The gene calls are TRBV20-1 and TRBJ2-7; tentatively, D is TRBD1 or TRBD2 (5 bases each). Germline V gives CDR1 DFQATT, CDR2 SNEGSKA (reference sequence). The CDR3 length is 13 residues. V gave up 5 bases and J gave up 3 bases, with 14 bases separating them.

To note about this clonotype: Just one base apart from a much larger clone, this may be a read error. V and J are TRBV4-1 and TRBJ2-2; no reliable D call. The length of the CDR3 is 17 residues. Trimming shortened V by 0 bases and J by 3 bases, and 14 bases separated the two germline ends. Germline CDR1 reads MGHRA; CDR2 reads YSYEKL. CDR3 in amino acids: CASSQDGQDRYTGELFF. CDR3 in DNA: TGCGCCAGCAGCCAAGATGGCCAGGACCGATACACCGGGGAGCTGTTTTTT.

Many counts were recorded for this clonotype. The rearrangement joins TRBV20-1 to TRBJ2-7, with D possibly matching TRBD2 (6 bases). The CDR3 loop spans 15 amino acids. The V gene's germline CDR1 is DFQATT and CDR2 SNEGSKA (reference sequence). The V end lost 0 bases, the J end lost 6 bases, and 18 bases lay between the germline ends. The CDR3 nucleotides are TGCAGTGCTAGAGATTTAGCGCTAGCGACGCGCGAGCAGTACTTC. It encodes CSARDLALATREQYF.

This clonotype was observed a single time. This may be a read error, as it is one base from a much larger clone. This chain uses TRBV12-3 or TRBV12-4 with TRBJ2-3; 11 bases map to TRBD2. The length of the CDR3 is 15 residues. The CDR3 here is CASRRTSGGTDTQCF. DNA of the CDR3: TGTGCCAGCAGAAGAACTAGCGGGGGCACAGATACGCAGTGTTTT.

For this clonotype: Lacking the conserved final phenylalanine or tryptophan, this CDR3 likely reflects a read error. The genes are TRBV19 and TRBJ2-7, with D maybe TRBD2 (5 bases). The CDR3 has 16 residues. From germline, CDR1 is LNHDA and CDR2 SQIVND (reference sequence). V dropped 3 bases and J dropped 1 base, with 16 bases sitting between them. The CDR3 here is CASSILGTTGSYEQYS. CDR3 bases: TGTGCCAGTAGTATTTTGGGCACAACGGGGTCCTACGAGCAGTACTCC.

This clonotype was seen only a few times. The J gene is TRBJ2-1, the V gene TRBV20-1; TRBD1 aligns across 9 bases. The J segment lost 7 bases and the V segment lost 0 bases, leaving 19 bases of the junction unmatched. This CDR3 contains 19 residues. CDR1 and CDR2 (germline): DFQATT, SNEGSKA (reference sequence). The CDR3, as DNA: TGCAGTGCTAGAGATCGGGACAGGGCTCTTCTGGGACTGGGGAATGAGCAGTTCTTC. This encodes CSARDRDRALLGLGNEQFF.

V and J are TRBV14 and TRBJ2-7, with TRBD2 as a possible D gene (6 bases). The germline gives CDR1 SGHDN, CDR2 FVKESK. Trimming shortened V by 0 bases and J by 1 base, and 13 bases separated the two germline ends. The length of the CDR3 is 16 residues. The CDR3 DNA reads as TGTGCCAGCAGCCAAGATGCGGGGTTTGGTTCCTACGAGCAGTACTTC. This gives the protein CASSQDAGFGSYEQYF.

About this clonotype itself: This is likely a read error, given that the CDR3 carries no conserved phenylalanine or tryptophan at its end. The DNA is omitted, as the CDR3 cannot be located on it reliably, and the CDR3 follows TCRdb's listing. This chain uses TRBV9 with TRBJ2-6; the table's TRBD1 call for D was not verified on the DNA. The CDR3 comprises 15 residues, both ends counted. Germline CDR1 SGDLS, CDR2 YYNGEE. CDR3 residues: CASSSAGAGANVLTL.

A note on this clonotype: A much bigger clone sits one base away, suggesting this may be a read error. The V call is TRBV28, the J call TRBJ1-4; TRBD1 aligns across 11 bases. Germline CDR1 reads MDHEN; CDR2 reads SYDVKM. The CDR3 sequence is 20 residues long. For the CDR3, the DNA is TGTGCCAGCAGTATCGGACAGGGGGCAGCGTTCTCCGCAACTAATGAAAGACTGTTTTTT. Translated: CASSIGQGAAFSATNERLFF.

Remarks on this clonotype: The CDR3 does not end in the conserved phenylalanine or tryptophan, so this is likely a read error. The J gene is TRBJ2-2, the V gene TRBV25-1, with TRBD1 identical over 7 bases. Germline V CDR1 and CDR2: MGHDK, SYGVNS. This CDR3 is built from 18 residues. The trim removed 1 base at V and 4 bases at J, leaving 12 bases unmatched. CDR3 DNA sequence: TGTGCCAGCAGTGAATTAACTACAGGGGATTTGGGCACCGGGGAGCTGTTTTCT. This codes for CASSELTTGDLGTGELFS.

This clonotype was picked up many times. The CDR3 region has the DNA TGTGCCTGGAGTAGTACCTACGAGCAGTACTTC. It yields the protein CAWSSTYEQYF. The chain couples TRBV30 to TRBJ2-7; D call uncertain. Germline CDR1 reads GTSNPN; CDR2 reads SVGIG (reference sequence). The CDR3 is 11 residues long. The germline V and J ends were trimmed by 2 bases and 2 bases, with 4 bases remaining between them.

The rearrangement joins TRBV29-1 to TRBJ2-2; D gene ambiguous. Germline lookup yields CDR1 SQVTM and CDR2 ANQGSEA. The CDR3 sequence is 14 residues long. Trimming left V 5 bases short and J 4 bases short, with 14 bases between. The CDR3 here is CSVLRPPGTGELFF. In DNA, the CDR3 is TGCAGCGTTCTTCGACCCCCAGGCACCGGGGAGCTGTTTTTT.

This clonotype was observed at least ten times. The CDR3 is CASSHETQGAGEKLFF. CDR3 coding DNA: TGCGCCAGCAGCCATGAAACGCAGGGGGCCGGTGAAAAACTGTTTTTT. The gene calls are TRBV4-3 and TRBJ1-4; TRBD1 agrees at 8 bases. Trimming took 3 bases from V and 7 from J; bases not matched to a gene: 10. CDR3 length equals 16 residues. Germline V gene data show CDR1 as LGHNA and CDR2 as YSLEER.

A word on this clonotype: Just one base apart from a much larger clone, this may be a read error. The chain has TRBV20-1 and TRBJ2-7; maybe TRBD1 (5 bases). Germline V gene data show CDR1 as DFQATT and CDR2 as SNEGSKA (reference sequence). This CDR3 is built from 14 residues. CDR3 sequence reads: CSARDQGRVNERYF. CDR3 nucleotides: TGCAGTGCTAGAGATCAGGGCAGGGTCAACGAGCGGTACTTC.

This clonotype was counted ten times or more. CDR3 coding DNA: TGTGCCAGTAGTAGCCAGGGAGCAAATCAGCCCCAGCATTTT. Protein sequence: CASSSQGANQPQHF. This chain joins TRBV19 and TRBJ1-5; the D gene is possibly TRBD1 (5 bases). V shed 4 bases and J shed 4 bases, with 11 bases lying between them. The CDR3 has 14 amino acids. CDR1 is LNHDA and CDR2 is SQIVND in the germline V gene (reference sequence).

With regard to this clonotype: With a much larger clone just one base away, this may be a read error. This chain joins TRBV27 and TRBJ2-5, with TRBD1 matching over 8 bases. CDR3 length equals 15 residues. The V gene's germline CDR1 is MNHEY and CDR2 SMNVEV (reference sequence). CDR3 nucleotide sequence: TGTGCCAGCAGTTTACGGGCAGGGGGCAGAGAGACCCGGTACTTC. Its protein product is CASSLRAGGRETRYF.

This chain uses TRBV6-2 or TRBV6-3 with TRBJ1-5; 9 bases are a match to TRBD1. The germline gives CDR1 MNHEY, CDR2 SVGEGT. Trimming at V came to 2 bases and at J to 2 bases, leaving 10 bases not matched to a gene. The CDR3 has 18 residues. CDR3 DNA sequence: TGTGCCAGCAGTTACACGGGACAGGGTTTTATTGGCAATCAGCCCCAGCATTTT. Encoded protein: CASSYTGQGFIGNQPQHF.

This clonotype was recorded only once. This may be a read error: a much more frequent sequence differs by one nucleotide. This chain connects TRBV29-1 to TRBJ2-7; possibly TRBD2 for D (5 bases). The ends were cut back, 1 base at V and 5 bases at J, with 15 bases in the middle. This CDR3 comprises 14 residues. CDR1 is SQVTM, CDR2 ANQGSEA, per germline. DNA of the CDR3: TGCAGCGTTGAAGGACGGGGAGCTGTCAACGAGCAGTACTTC. As protein: CSVEGRGAVNEQYF.